The T cell receptor (beta chain) under discussion was sequenced for a study of PD-1 blockade in classical Hodgkin lymphoma. J was trimmed by 1 base and V by 5 bases; bases with no gene match: 5. The germline V gene has CDR1 LNHDA and CDR2 SQIVND (reference sequence). The CDR3 is made up of 15 amino acids. Regarding this clone: Antigen specificity is unknown.

Only in-frame clones appear in the TCRdb table, and some are missing; sequencing was by immunoSEQ multiplex PCR. The table has approximately 100,000 clones, 80% to 90% seen once. Study outcomes and limitations: Diversity similar to that of newly diagnosed patients was seen at baseline in complete responders. At C4D1, TCR diversity had climbed significantly for CD4+ cells, though not for CD8+ cells.

Every patient had relapsed following autologous stem cell transplantation, and cohorts differed in brentuximab vedotin exposure. Patients reached a best response of complete response, partial response or progressive disease. Here the sequenced sample was peripheral blood mononuclear cells (PBMCs), taken before the second cycle of nivolumab. The receptor comes from a human donor with classical Hodgkin lymphoma. V and J are TRBV19 and TRBJ1-3; 7 bases fit TRBD1. The CDR3 sequence: CASSPQTGSGNTIYF. The CDR3 nucleotides are TGTGCCAGTAGTCCCCAGACAGGGTCTGGAAACACCATATATTTT.